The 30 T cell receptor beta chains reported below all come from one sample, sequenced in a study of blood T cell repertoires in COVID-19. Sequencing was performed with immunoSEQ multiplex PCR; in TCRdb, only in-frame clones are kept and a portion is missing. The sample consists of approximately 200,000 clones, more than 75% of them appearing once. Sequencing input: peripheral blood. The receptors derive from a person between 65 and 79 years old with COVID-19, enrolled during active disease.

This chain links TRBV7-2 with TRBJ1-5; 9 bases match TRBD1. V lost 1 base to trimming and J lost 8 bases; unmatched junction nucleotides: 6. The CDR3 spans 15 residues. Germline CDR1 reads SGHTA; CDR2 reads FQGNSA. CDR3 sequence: CASSLDSDRGKPQHF. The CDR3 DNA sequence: TGTGCCAGCAGCTTAGACTCGGACAGGGGTAAGCCCCAGCATTTT.

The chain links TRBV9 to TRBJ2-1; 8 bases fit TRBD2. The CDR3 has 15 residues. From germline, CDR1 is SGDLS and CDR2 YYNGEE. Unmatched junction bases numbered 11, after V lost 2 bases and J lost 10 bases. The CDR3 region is CASSVYSGTASEQFF. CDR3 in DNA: TGTGCCAGCAGCGTGTATAGCGGGACGGCCTCGGAGCAGTTCTTC.

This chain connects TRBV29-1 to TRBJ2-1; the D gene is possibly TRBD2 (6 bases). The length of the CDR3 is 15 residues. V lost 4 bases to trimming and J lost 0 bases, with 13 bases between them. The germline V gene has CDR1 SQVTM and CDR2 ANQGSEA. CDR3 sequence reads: CSVVGGASSYNEQFF. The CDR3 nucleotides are TGCAGCGTTGTAGGAGGGGCTAGCTCCTACAATGAGCAGTTCTTC.

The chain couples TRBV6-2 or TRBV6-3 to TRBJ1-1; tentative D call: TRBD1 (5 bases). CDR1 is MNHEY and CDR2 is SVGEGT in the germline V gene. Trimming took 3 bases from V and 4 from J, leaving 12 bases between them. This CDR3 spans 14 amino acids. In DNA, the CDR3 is TGTGCCAGCAGTTATCGGGGGAGCCCCACTGAAGCTTTCTTT. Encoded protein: CASSYRGSPTEAFF.

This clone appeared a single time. CDR3 sequence (DNA): TGTGCCAGCAGTAACCCCCTGGCAGGAACGAATGAAAAACTGTTTTTT. Its protein product is CASSNPLAGTNEKLFF. This chain uses TRBV28 with TRBJ1-4, with no clear D. This CDR3 spans 16 amino acids. Germline V CDR1 and CDR2: MDHEN, SYDVKM. Trimming shortened V by 5 bases and J by 5 bases, and 18 bases separated the two germline ends. The complete variable domain, with remaining parts taken from reference TRBV28 and TRBJ1-4, reads DVKVTQSSRYLVKRTGEKVFLECVQDMDHENMFWYRQDPGLGLRLIYFSYDVKMKEKGDIPEGYSVSREKKERFSLILESASTNQTSMYLCASSNPLAGTNEKLFFGSGTQLSVL.

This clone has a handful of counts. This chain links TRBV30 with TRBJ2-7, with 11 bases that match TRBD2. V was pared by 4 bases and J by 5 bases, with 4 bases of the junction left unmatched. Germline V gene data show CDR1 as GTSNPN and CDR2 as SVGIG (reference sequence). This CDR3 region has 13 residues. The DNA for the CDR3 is TGTGCCTGGAAACTAGCGGGAGCGAACGAGCAGTACTTC. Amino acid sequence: CAWKLAGANEQYF.

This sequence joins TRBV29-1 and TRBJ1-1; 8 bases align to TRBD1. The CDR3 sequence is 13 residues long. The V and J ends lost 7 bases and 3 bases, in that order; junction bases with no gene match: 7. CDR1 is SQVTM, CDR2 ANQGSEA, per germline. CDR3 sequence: CSARQGSDTEAFF. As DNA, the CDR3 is TGCAGCGCCCGACAGGGGAGCGACACTGAAGCTTTCTTT.

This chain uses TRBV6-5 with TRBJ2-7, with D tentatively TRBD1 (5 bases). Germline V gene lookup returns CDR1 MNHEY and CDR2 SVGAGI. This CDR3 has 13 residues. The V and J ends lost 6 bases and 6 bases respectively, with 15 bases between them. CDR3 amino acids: CASRPRAQGEQYF. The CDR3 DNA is TGTGCCAGCAGGCCCCGGGCCCAGGGCGAGCAGTACTTC.

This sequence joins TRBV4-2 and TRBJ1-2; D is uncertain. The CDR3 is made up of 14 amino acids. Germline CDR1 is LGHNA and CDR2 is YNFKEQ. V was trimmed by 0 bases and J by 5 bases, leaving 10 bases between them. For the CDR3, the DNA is TGTGCCAGCAGCCAAGATAGGCAGACTTATGGCTACACCTTC. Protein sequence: CASSQDRQTYGYTF.

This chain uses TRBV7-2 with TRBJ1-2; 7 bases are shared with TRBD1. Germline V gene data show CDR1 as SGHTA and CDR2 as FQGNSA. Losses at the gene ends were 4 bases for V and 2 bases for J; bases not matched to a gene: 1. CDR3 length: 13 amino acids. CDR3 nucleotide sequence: TGTGCCAGCAGCTGGGACAGCAACTATGGCTACACCTTC. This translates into CASSWDSNYGYTF.

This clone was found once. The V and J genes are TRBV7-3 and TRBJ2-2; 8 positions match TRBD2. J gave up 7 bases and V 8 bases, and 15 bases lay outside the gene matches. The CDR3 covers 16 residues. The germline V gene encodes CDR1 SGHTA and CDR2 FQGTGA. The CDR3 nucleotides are TGTGCCAGCTCACCAACCCCGGGACTAGAGGTCGGGGAGCTGTTTTTT. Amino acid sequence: CASSPTPGLEVGELFF.

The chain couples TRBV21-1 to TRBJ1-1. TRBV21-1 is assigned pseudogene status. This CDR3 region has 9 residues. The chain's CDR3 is CARRVEAFF. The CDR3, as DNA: TGTGCCAGACGGGTCGAAGCTTTCTTT.

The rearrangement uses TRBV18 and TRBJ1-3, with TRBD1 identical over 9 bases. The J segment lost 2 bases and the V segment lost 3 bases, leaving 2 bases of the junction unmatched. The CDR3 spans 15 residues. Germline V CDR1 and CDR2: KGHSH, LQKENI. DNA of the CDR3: TGTGCCAGCTCACCCGGGACAGGGACTGGAAACACCATATATTTT. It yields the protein CASSPGTGTGNTIYF.

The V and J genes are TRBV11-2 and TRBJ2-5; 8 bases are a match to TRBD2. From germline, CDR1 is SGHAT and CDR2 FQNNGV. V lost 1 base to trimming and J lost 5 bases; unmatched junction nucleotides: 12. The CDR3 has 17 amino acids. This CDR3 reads CASSLGSGREGRETQYF. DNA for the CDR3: TGTGCCAGCAGCTTAGGTTCAGGTCGGGAGGGGCGGGAGACCCAGTACTTC.

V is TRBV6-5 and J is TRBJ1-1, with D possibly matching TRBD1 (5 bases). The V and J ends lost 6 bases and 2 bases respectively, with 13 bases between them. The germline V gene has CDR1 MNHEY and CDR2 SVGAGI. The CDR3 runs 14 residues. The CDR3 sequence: CASRNNRLNTEAFF. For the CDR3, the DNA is TGTGCCAGCAGAAATAACAGGCTCAACACTGAAGCTTTCTTT.

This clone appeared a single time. CDR3 coding DNA: TGTGCCAGCACCGCTCTTACCGGGACAGGGACGGGTAGGAGCAATCAGCCCCAGCATTTT. Protein: CASTALTGTGTGRSNQPQHF. The J gene is TRBJ1-5, the V gene TRBV2; 9 bases line up with TRBD1. Trimming at V came to 7 bases and at J to 1 base, leaving 20 bases not matched to a gene. Per germline, CDR1 SNHLY and CDR2 FYNNEI. The CDR3 is 20 amino acids.

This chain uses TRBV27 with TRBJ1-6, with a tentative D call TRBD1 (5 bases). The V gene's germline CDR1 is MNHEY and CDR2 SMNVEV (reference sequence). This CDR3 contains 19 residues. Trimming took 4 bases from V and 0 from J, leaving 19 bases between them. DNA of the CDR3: TGTGCCAGCAGTTCCACGACCCCCAGGGCATCCTCCTATAATTCACCCCTCCACTTT. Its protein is CASSSTTPRASSYNSPLHF.

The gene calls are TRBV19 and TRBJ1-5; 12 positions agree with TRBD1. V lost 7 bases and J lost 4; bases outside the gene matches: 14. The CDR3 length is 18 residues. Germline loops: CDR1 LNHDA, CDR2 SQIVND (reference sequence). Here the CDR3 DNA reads TGTGCCAGTACCACCGGGACAGGGGGCATCAAGGGTAATCAGCCCCAGCATTTT. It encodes CASTTGTGGIKGNQPQHF. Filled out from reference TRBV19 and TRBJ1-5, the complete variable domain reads DGGITQSPKYLFRKEGQNVTLSCEQNLNHDAMYWYRQDPGQGLRLIYYSQIVNDFQKGDIAEGYSVSREKKESFPLTVTSAQKNPTAFYLCASTTGTGGIKGNQPQHFGDGTRLSIL.

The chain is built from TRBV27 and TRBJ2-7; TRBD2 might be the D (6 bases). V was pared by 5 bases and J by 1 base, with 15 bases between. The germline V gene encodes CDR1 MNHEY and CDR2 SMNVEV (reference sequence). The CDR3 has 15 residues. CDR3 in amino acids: CASSALSSGSYEQYF. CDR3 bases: TGTGCCAGCAGTGCTCTTTCAAGCGGGTCCTACGAGCAGTACTTC.

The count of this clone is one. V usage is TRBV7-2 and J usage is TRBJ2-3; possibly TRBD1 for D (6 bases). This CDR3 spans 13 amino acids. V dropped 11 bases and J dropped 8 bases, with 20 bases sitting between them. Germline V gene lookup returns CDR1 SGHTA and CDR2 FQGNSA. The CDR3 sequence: CASRRDPRGTQYF. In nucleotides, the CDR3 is TGTGCCTCACGCAGGGACCCCAGGGGTACGCAGTATTTT. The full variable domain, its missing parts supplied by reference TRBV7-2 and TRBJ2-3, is GAGVSQSPSNKVTEKGKDVELRCDPISGHTALYWYRQSLGQGLEFLIYFQGNSAPDKSGLPSDRFSAERTGGSVSTLTIQRTQQEDSAVYLCASRRDPRGTQYFGPGTRLTVL.

The DNA of the CDR3 is TGTGCCAGCAGCTTACAGGGGGAGGCTGGCTACACCTTC. This sequence encodes CASSLQGEAGYTF. The chain uses TRBV5-6 and TRBJ1-2; the match to TRBD1 covers 8 bases. The V segment lost 2 bases and the J segment 7 bases; nucleotides outside the gene matches: 4. Germline values: CDR1 SGHDT, CDR2 YYEEEE. The CDR3 spans 13 residues. Full variable domain (remainder filled in from reference TRBV5-6 and TRBJ1-2): DAGVTQSPTHLIKTRGQQVTLRCSPKSGHDTVSWYQQALGQGPQFIFQYYEEEERQRGNFPDRFSGHQFPNYSSELNVNALLLGDSALYLCASSLQGEAGYTFGSGTRLTVV.

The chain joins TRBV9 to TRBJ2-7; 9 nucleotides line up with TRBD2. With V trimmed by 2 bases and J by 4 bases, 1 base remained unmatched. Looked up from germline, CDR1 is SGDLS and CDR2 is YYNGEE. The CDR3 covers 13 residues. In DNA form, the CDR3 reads TGTGCCAGCAGCGTGCGGGAGGGGTACGAGCAGTACTTC. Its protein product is CASSVREGYEQYF. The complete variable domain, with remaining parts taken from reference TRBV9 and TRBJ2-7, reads DSGVTQTPKHLITATGQRVTLRCSPRSGDLSVYWYQQSLDQGLQFLIQYYNGEERAKGNILERFSAQQFPDLHSELNLSSLELGDSALYFCASSVREGYEQYFGPGTRLTVT.

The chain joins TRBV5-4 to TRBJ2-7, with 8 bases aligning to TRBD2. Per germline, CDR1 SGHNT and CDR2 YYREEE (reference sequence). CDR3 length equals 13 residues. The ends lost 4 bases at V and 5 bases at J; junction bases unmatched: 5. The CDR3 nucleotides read TGTGCCAGCAGCCCCAGACTAGCGAACGAGCAGTACTTC. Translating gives CASSPRLANEQYF.

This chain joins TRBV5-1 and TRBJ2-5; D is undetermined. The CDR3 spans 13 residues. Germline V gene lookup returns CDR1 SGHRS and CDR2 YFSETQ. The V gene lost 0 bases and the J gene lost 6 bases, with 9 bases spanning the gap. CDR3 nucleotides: TGCGCCAGCAGCTTGGACGGCGGAAAGACCCAGTACTTC. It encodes CASSLDGGKTQYF.

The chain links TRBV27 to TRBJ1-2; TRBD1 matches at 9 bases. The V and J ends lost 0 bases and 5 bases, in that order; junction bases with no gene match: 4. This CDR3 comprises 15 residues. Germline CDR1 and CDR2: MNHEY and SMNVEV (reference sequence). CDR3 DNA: TGTGCCAGCAGTTTATCGGGGGGACAGGGATATGGCTACACCTTC. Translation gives CASSLSGGQGYGYTF.

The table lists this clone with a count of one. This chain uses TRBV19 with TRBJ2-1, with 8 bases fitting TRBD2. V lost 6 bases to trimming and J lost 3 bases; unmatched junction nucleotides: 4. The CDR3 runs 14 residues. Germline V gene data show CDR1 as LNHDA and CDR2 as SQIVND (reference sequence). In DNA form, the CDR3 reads TGTGCCAGTAGCGCGGGGGGATTCTACAATGAGCAGTTCTTC. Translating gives CASSAGGFYNEQFF. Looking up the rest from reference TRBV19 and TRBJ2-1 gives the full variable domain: DGGITQSPKYLFRKEGQNVTLSCEQNLNHDAMYWYRQDPGQGLRLIYYSQIVNDFQKGDIAEGYSVSREKKESFPLTVTSAQKNPTAFYLCASSAGGFYNEQFFGPGTRLTVL.

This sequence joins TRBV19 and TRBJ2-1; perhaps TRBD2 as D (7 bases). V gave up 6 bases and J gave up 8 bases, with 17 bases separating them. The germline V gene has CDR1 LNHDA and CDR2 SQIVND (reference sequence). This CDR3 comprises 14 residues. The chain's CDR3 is CASRFGAGADEQFF. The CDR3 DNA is TGTGCCAGTAGATTTGGGGCGGGGGCCGATGAGCAGTTCTTC.

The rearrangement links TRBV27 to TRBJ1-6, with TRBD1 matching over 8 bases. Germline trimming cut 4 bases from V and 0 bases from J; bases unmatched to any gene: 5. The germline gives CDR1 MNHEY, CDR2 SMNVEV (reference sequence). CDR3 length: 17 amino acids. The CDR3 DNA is TGTGCCAGCAGTTACTCAACAGGGGGCTCCTATAATTCACCCCTCCACTTT. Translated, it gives CASSYSTGGSYNSPLHF.

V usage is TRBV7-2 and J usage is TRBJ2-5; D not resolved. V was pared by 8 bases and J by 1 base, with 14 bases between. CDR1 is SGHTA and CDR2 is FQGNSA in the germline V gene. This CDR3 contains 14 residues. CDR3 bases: TGTGCCAGCGCCCCCCGGTCCATCCAAGAGACCCAGTACTTC. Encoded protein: CASAPRSIQETQYF. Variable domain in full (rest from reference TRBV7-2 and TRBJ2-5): GAGVSQSPSNKVTEKGKDVELRCDPISGHTALYWYRQSLGQGLEFLIYFQGNSAPDKSGLPSDRFSAERTGGSVSTLTIQRTQQEDSAVYLCASAPRSIQETQYFGPGTRLLVL.

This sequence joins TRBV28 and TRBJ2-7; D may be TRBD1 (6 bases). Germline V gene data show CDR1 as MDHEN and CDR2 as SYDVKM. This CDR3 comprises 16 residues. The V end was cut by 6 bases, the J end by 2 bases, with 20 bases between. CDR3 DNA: TGTGCCAGCAGCACCCCTCGATATGGACAGCCCTACGAGCAGTACTTC. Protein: CASSTPRYGQPYEQYF.